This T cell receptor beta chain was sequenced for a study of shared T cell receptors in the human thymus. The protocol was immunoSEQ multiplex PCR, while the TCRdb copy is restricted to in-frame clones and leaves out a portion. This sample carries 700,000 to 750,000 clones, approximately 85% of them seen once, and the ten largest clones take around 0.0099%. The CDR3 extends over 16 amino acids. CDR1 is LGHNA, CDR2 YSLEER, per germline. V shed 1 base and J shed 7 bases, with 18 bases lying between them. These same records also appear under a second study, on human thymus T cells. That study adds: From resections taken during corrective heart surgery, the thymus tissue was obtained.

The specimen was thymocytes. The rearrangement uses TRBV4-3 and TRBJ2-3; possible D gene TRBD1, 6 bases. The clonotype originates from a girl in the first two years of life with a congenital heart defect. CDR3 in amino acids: CASSQAVQGSPNTQYF. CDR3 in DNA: TGCGCCAGCAGCCAAGCTGTACAGGGAAGCCCCAATACGCAGTATTTT.